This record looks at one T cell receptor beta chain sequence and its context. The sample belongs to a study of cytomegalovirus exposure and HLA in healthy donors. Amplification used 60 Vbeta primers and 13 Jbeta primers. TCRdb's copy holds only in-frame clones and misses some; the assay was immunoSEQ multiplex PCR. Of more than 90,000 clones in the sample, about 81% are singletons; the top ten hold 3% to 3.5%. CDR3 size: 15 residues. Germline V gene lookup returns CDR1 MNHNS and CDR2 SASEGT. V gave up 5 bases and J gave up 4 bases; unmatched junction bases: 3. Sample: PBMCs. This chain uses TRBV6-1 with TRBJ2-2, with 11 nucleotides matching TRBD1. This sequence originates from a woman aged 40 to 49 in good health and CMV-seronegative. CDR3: CASSTDRGRTGELFF. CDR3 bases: TGTGCCAGCAGTACGGACAGGGGGCGCACCGGGGAGCTGTTTTTT.